This T cell receptor beta chain comes out of a study of CXCR3-negative and CXCR3-positive naive CD8 T cells. Study-level information: Across all libraries, TRB reads numbered 110 million to 150 million, with about 1.5 +/- 0.3 million in each library. Study observations and caveats: Memory cells differed in TRBV-TRBJ usage, but naive CXCR3-negative and CXCR3-positive cells had similar usage. Naive cells that were CXCR3-positive had more hydrophobic TRB CDR3s (compared with CXCR3-negative naive cells).

Details on this clonotype: Its specificity is not known.

UMI labels and 5' RACE were used to prepare the TRB cDNA libraries. After re-calling the 5' RACE reads, TCRdb lists one entry per CDR3 protein, DNA absent. The sample data list 150,000 to 180,000 distinct CDR3 sequences. This CDR3 is built from 15 residues. Germline V gene data show CDR1 as LGHNA and CDR2 as YSLEER. The V call is TRBV4-3, the J call TRBJ1-4; TCRdb calls TRBD1, which cannot be checked without DNA. Sequences were obtained from naive CXCR3+ CD8+ T cells from blood. Subset here: CD45RO-CCR7+CD27+CD95- naive CD8+ T cells expressing CXCR3 (TNR3+). This sequence originates from a human donor in good health. Some clones in this sample may be carry-over from other donors' samples. CDR3 in amino acids: CASSQFQGEEEKLFF.